This entry features one T cell receptor (beta chain) sequence. The germline gives CDR1 SGHRS, CDR2 YFSETQ. The V gene end was trimmed by 2 bases and the J gene end by 0 bases; junction bases not matched to a gene: 7. This CDR3 contains 17 residues. The sample belongs to a study of blood T cell repertoires in COVID-19. The wider study: Spain, Italy and the United States supplied samples that represented acute and convalescent COVID-19.

Authors' data handling: Reference gene primer amplification yielded estimated nucleated cell counts. TCRdb's table, derived via immunoSEQ multiplex PCR, lists solely in-frame clones and lacks some. V and J calls and clone size are as listed in that table; D and trimming were resolved from the DNA. The sample includes about 230,000 clones, around four fifths of them seen just once. The specimen sequenced was peripheral blood. This receptor was taken from a woman in her 70s with active or convalescent COVID-19. The V gene is TRBV5-1, the J gene TRBJ1-2; 10 bases match TRBD1. The CDR3 sequence is CASSFVSGTGANYGYTF. CDR3 coding DNA: TGCGCCAGCAGCTTTGTCTCCGGGACAGGGGCTAACTATGGCTACACCTTC.